This record covers a single T cell receptor (beta chain). Its antigen remains unknown. Generated by immunoSEQ multiplex PCR, the TCRdb table keeps only in-frame clones and is missing some. This table has about 13,000 clones, roughly 80% appearing once. CDR3 length equals 15 residues. Germline CDR1 is SGHKS and CDR2 is YYEKEE (reference sequence). V lost 4 bases and J lost 1, with 12 bases in between. These data come from a study of CD4+ T cells in melanoma. Study-level points and caveats: A reported correlation linked neoantigen-specific CD4+ T cells to CD8+, macrophage and B cell function. Diverse differentiation states were reported for melanoma neoantigen-specific CD4+ T cells.

The sample comprised cells from a culture (not recorded whether cultured in vitro). The source is a human donor with melanoma. The chain uses TRBV5-5 and TRBJ2-1, with D perhaps matching TRBD1 (6 bases). The CDR3 region is CASSPQGNSYNEQFF. The CDR3 bases are TGTGCCAGCAGCCCTCAGGGGAATTCCTACAATGAGCAGTTCTTC.